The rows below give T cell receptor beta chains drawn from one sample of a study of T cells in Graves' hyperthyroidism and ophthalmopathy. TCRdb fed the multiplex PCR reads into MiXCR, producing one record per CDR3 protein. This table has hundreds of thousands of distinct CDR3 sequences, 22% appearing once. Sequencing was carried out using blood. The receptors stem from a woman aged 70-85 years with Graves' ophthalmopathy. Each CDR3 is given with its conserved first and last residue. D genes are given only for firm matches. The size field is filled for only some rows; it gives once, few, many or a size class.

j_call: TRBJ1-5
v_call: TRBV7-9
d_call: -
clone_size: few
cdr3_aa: CASSLGGDGGPPQHF
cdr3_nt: TGTGCCAGCAGCTTAGGGGGTGATGGGGGTCCTCCCCAGCATTTT

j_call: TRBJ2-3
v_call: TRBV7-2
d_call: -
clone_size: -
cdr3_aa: CASSLARVSTDTQYF
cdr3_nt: TGTGCCAGCAGCTTAGCGCGAGTTAGCACAGATACGCAGTATTTT

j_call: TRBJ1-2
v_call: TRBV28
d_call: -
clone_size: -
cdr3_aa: CASKPAGNYGYTF
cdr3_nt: TGTGCCAGCAAACCGGCAGGGAACTATGGCTACACCTTC

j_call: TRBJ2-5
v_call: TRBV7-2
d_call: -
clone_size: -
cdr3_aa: CASSSSTGGGYF
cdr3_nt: TGTGCCAGCAGCTCTTCGACTGGCGGAGGGTACTTC

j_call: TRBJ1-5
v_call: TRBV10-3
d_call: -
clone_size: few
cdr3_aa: CATRAGNQPQHF
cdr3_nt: TGTGCCACCAGAGCAGGGAATCAGCCCCAGCATTTT

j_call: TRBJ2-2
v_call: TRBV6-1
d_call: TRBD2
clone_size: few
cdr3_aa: CASSETSGGAGELFF
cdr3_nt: TGTGCCAGCAGTGAGACTAGCGGGGGAGCCGGGGAGCTGTTTTTT

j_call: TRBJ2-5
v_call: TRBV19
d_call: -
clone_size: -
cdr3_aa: CASSSSGPETQYF
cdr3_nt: TGTGCCAGTAGTTCTTCAGGCCCTGAGACCCAGTACTTC

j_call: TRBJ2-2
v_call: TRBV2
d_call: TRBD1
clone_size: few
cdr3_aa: CASREQGAGGELFF
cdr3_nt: TGTGCCAGCAGGGAACAGGGGGCGGGAGGGGAGCTGTTTTTT

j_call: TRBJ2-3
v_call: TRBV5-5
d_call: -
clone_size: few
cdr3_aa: CASSLEGGKDTQYF
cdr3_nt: TGTGCCAGCAGCTTAGAAGGTGGAAAAGATACGCAGTATTTT

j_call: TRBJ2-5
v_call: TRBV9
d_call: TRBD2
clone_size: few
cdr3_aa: CASSVASGEKETQYF
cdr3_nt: TGTGCCAGCAGCGTAGCTAGCGGGGAAAAGGAGACCCAGTACTTC

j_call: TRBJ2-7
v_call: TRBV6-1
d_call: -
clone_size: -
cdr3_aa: CASSPNRTKGYLYYYEQYF
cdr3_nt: TGTGCCAGCAGTCCAAACCGGACTAAGGGGTACCTTTATTACTACGAGCAGTACTTC

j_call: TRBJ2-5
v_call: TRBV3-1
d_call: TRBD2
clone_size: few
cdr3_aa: CASSQPSGSSETQYF
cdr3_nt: TGTGCCAGCAGCCAACCTAGCGGGAGCTCGGAGACCCAGTACTTC

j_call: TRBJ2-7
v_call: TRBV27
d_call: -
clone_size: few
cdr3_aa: CASMARPQDYEQYF
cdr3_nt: TGTGCCAGCATGGCAAGGCCGCAAGACTACGAGCAGTACTTC

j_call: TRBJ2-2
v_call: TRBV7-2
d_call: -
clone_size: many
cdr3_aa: CASSLASGQTGELFF
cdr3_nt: TGTGCCAGCAGCTTAGCTTCGGGGCAGACCGGGGAGCTGTTTTTT

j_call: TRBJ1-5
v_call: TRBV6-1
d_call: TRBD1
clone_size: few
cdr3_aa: CASSKTGAHYYQPQHF
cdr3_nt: TGTGCCAGCAGTAAGACAGGGGCGCATTACTATCAGCCCCAGCATTTT

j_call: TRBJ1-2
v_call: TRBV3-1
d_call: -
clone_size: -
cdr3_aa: CASSSNRDPYGYTF
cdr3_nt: TGTGCCAGCAGCTCAAACAGGGATCCCTATGGCTACACCTTC

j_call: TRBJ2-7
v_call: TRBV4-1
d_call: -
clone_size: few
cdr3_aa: CASSQALGGFTEQYF
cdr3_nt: TGCGCCAGCAGCCAAGCCCTTGGCGGGTTTACGGAGCAGTACTTC

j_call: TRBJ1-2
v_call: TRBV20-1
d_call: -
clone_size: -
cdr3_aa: CSARTGSYSGYTF
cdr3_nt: TGCAGTGCTAGAACGGGGAGCTACTCTGGCTACACCTTC

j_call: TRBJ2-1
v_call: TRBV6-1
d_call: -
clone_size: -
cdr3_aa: CASRGGGAAPYNEQFF
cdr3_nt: TGTGCCAGCAGAGGGGGGGGGGCGGCCCCCTACAATGAGCAGTTCTTC

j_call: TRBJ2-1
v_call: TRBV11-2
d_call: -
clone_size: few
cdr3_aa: CASSFKWEQFF
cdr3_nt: TGTGCCAGCAGTTTCAAGTGGGAGCAGTTCTTC

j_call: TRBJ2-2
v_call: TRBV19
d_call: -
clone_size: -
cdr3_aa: CASSFHREGELFF
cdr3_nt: TGTGCCAGTAGTTTCCATCGGGAAGGGGAGCTGTTTTTT

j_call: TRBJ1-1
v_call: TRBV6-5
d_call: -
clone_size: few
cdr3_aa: CASSYSRGGGTEAFF
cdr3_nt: TGTGCCAGCAGTTACTCGAGGGGGGGAGGCACTGAAGCTTTCTTT

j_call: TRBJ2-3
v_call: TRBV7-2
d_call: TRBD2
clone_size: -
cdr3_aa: CASSLGGGVPDTQYF
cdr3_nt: TGTGCCAGCAGCTTAGGGGGGGGAGTGCCAGATACGCAGTATTTT